This TCR beta chain was documented in a study of graft-versus-host responses after intestinal transplantation. The study's findings and limits: In patients with graft-donor T cell macrochimerism, allograft graft-versus-host to host-versus-graft clonal ratios were high. Recipient marrow held GvH clones, some first seen in ileum or blood.

To note about this clone: Its antigen is not identified.

Some clones are missing from TCRdb's copy, which holds only in-frame ones; the method was immunoSEQ multiplex PCR. The sample has under 25,000 clones; approximately 86% are singletons. Samples of marrow taken after transplant originated at the posterior iliac crest or some other site. The ends were cut back, 4 bases at V and 3 bases at J, with 14 bases in the middle. There are 15 residues in the CDR3. Per germline, CDR1 SGHDT and CDR2 YYEEEE. The chain has TRBV5-6 and TRBJ2-1; no clear D. The sample in question was bone marrow, obtained about 130 days after transplant. The TCR was taken from a human patient who received an intestinal transplant, so some T cells may come from the graft donor. CDR3 nucleotide sequence: TGTGCCAGCAGCACTGTCGAGCTCCGCTACAATGAGCAGTTCTTC. It encodes CASSTVELRYNEQFF.